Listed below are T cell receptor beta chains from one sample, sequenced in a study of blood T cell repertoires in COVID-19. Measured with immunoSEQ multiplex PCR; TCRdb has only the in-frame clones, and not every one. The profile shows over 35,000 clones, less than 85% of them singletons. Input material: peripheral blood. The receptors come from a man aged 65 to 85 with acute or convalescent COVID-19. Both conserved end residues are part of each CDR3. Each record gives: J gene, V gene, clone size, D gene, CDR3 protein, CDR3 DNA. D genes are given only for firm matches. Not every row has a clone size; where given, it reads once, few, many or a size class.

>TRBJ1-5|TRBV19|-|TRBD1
CASRPGDSSNQPQHF
TGTGCCAGTAGACCCGGGGACAGCTCCAATCAGCCCCAGCATTTT
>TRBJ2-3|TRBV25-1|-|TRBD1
CASSGTGTGVSDTQYF
TGTGCCAGCAGTGGAACTGGGACAGGGGTATCAGATACGCAGTATTTT
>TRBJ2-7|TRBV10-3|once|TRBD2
CAISGGTSGRGYEQYF
TGTGCCATCAGCGGCGGGACTAGCGGGAGAGGCTACGAGCAGTACTTC
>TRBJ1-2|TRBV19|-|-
CASSIRRDGYTF
TGTGCCAGTAGTATAAGACGGGATGGCTACACCTTC
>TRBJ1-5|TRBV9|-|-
CASSVEGGNQPQHF
TGTGCCAGCAGCGTAGAGGGCGGGAATCAGCCCCAGCATTTT
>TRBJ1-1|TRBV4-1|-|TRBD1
CASSFGTDLLNTEAFF
TGCGCCAGCAGCTTCGGGACAGACCTCCTAAACACTGAAGCTTTCTTT
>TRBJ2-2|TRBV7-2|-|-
CASSPYRVDGELFF
TGTGCCAGCAGCCCCTACAGGGTCGATGGGGAGCTGTTTTTT
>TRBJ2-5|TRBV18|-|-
CASSPTGSVQETQYF
TGTGCCAGCTCACCTACAGGGAGTGTTCAAGAGACCCAGTACTTC
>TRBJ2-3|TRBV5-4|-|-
CASSLVTGSDTQYF
TGTGCCAGCAGCTTGGTCACAGGGTCGGATACGCAGTATTTT
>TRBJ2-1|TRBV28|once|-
CASSLGGSTTNEQFF
TGTGCCAGCAGTTTAGGCGGCAGCACCACAAATGAGCAGTTCTTC
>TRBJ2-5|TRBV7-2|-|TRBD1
CASSFDRGRETQYF
TGTGCCAGCAGCTTCGACAGGGGTCGAGAGACCCAGTACTTC
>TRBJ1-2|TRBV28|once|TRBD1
CASRPTGGRGGYTF
TGTGCCAGCAGGCCGACAGGGGGCAGAGGTGGCTACACCTTC
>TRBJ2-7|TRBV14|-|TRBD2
CASSQAGTSVYEQYF
TGTGCCAGCAGCCAAGCCGGGACTAGCGTATACGAGCAGTACTTC
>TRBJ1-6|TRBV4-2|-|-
CASSQEDEGGNSPLHF
TGTGCCAGCAGCCAAGAAGACGAGGGTGGTAATTCACCCCTCCACTTT
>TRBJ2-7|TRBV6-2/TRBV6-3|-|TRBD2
CASSYGFGLAASYEQYF
TGTGCCAGCAGTTACGGCTTCGGGCTAGCGGCCTCCTACGAGCAGTACTTC
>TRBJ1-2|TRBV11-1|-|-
CASSLDENYGYTF
TGTGCCAGCAGCTTAGACGAGAACTATGGCTACACCTTC
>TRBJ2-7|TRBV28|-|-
CASSPRWYEQYF
TGTGCCAGCAGTCCCCGGTGGTACGAGCAGTACTTC
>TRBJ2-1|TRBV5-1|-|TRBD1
CASSLEGQGAYNEQFF
TGCGCCAGCAGCTTGGAAGGACAGGGGGCCTACAATGAGCAGTTCTTC
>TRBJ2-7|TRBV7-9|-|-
CASSTLPGYKYF
TGTGCCAGCAGCACCCTCCCAGGGTACAAGTACTTC
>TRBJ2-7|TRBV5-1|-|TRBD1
CASSRLGGQRFSYEQYF
TGCGCCAGCAGCCGCTTAGGGGGACAGAGGTTCTCCTACGAGCAGTACTTC
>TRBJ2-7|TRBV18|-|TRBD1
CASHRGTGVEQYF
TGTGCCAGCCACCGGGGGACAGGGGTCGAGCAGTACTTC
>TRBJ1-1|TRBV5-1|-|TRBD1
CASSLAVTGGTEAFF
TGCGCCAGCAGCTTGGCGGTGACAGGGGGCACTGAAGCTTTCTTT
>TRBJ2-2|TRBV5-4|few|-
CASSLSVRGYTGELFF
TGTGCCAGCAGCTTGTCAGTACGGGGTTACACCGGGGAGCTGTTTTTT
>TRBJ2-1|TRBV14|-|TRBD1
CASSSTGGLYNEQFF
TGTGCCAGCTCATCGACAGGGGGCCTTTACAATGAGCAGTTCTTC
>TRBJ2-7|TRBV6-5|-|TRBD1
CASSYRTGDEQYF
TGTGCCAGCAGTTACCGGACAGGGGACGAGCAGTACTTC
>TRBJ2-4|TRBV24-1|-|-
CATSDLAGNIQYF
TGTGCCACCAGTGATTTAGCAGGAAACATTCAGTACTTC
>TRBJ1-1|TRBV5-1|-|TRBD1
CASSLQGARDTEAFF
TGCGCCAGCAGCTTACAGGGGGCGCGGGACACTGAAGCTTTCTTT
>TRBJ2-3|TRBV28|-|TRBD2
CASSRLAGSPDTQYF
TGTGCCAGCAGTAGACTAGCGGGAAGCCCAGATACGCAGTATTTT
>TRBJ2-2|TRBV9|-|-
CASSVGQSNTGELFF
TGTGCCAGCAGCGTAGGTCAGTCGAACACCGGGGAGCTGTTTTTT
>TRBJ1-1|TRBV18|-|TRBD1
CASSLQGPPNTEAFF
TGTGCCAGCTCACTACAGGGGCCCCCGAACACTGAAGCTTTCTTT
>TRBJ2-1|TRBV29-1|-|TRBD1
CSVLTGTGYNEQFF
TGCAGCGTTCTAACCGGGACAGGGTACAATGAGCAGTTCTTC
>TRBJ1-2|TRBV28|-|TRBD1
CASSLDTGTGGYGYTF
TGTGCCAGCAGTTTGGATACCGGGACAGGGGGCTATGGCTACACCTTC
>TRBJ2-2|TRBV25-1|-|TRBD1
CASGTGSAGELFF
TGTGCCAGCGGGACAGGGAGCGCCGGGGAGCTGTTTTTT
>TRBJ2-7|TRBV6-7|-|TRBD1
CASSYSEGGRYEQYF
TGTGCCAGCAGTTACTCAGAAGGGGGCAGATACGAGCAGTACTTC
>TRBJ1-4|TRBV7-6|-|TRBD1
CASSPNRGPNEKLFF
TGTGCCAGCAGCCCAAACAGGGGGCCTAATGAAAAACTGTTTTTT
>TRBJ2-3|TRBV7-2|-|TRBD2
CASSLVGRDGGQYF
TGTGCCAGCAGCTTAGTCGGGAGGGACGGGGGGCAGTATTTT
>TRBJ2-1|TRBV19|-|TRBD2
CASSIPSGNSYNEQFF
TGTGCCAGTAGTATCCCTAGCGGCAATTCCTACAATGAGCAGTTCTTC
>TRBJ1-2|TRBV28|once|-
CASRFPSFTGYTF
TGTGCCAGCAGGTTCCCCAGTTTTACGGGCTACACCTTC
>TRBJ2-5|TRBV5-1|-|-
CASSLASRSEETQYF
TGCGCCAGCAGCTTGGCCTCCAGGTCGGAAGAGACCCAGTACTTC
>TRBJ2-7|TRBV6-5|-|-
CASNKNKYEQYF
TGTGCCAGCAACAAGAACAAATACGAGCAGTACTTC
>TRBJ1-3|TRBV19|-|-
CASSGLNSGNTIYF
TGTGCCAGTAGTGGACTGAACTCTGGAAACACCATATATTTT
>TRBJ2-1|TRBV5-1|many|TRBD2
CASSSGLAGYNEQFF
TGCGCCAGCAGCTCTGGACTAGCGGGATACAATGAGCAGTTCTTC
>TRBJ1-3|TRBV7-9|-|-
CASSPHRVSSGNTIYF
TGTGCCAGCAGCCCACACAGGGTGAGCTCTGGAAACACCATATATTTT